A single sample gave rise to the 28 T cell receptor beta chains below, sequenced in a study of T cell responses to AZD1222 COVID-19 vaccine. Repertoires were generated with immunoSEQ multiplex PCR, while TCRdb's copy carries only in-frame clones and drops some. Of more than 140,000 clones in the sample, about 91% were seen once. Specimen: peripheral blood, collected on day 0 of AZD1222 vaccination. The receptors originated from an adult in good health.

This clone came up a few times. For the CDR3, the DNA is TGTGCCAGCAGCCACACGCGGGACCGGTTATACGAGCAGTACTTC. Protein product: CASSHTRDRLYEQYF. The J gene is TRBJ2-7, the V gene TRBV14, with a possible D match to TRBD2 (6 bases). Trimming removed 3 bases at V and 4 bases at J, with 16 bases between. The CDR3 is made up of 15 amino acids. CDR1 SGHDN and CDR2 FVKESK come from the germline V gene.

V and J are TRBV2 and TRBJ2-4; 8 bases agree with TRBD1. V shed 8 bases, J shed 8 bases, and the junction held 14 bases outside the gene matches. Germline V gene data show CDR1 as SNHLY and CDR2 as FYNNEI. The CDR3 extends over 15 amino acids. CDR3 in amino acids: CASLVQGAVEDIQYF. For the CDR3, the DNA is TGTGCCAGCCTTGTCCAGGGGGCGGTTGAGGACATTCAGTACTTC.

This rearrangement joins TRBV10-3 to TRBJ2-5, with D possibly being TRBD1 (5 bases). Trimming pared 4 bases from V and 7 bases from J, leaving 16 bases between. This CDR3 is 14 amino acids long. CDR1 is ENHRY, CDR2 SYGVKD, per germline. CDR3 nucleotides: TGTGCCATCAGTGCCCAGGGTCCGTCACGGACCCAGTACTTC. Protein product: CAISAQGPSRTQYF.

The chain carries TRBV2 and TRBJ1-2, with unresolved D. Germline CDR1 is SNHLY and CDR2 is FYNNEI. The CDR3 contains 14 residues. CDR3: CAAAEGRWRYGYTF. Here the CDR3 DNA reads TGTGCGGCAGCAGAGGGCAGGTGGAGATATGGCTACACCTTC.

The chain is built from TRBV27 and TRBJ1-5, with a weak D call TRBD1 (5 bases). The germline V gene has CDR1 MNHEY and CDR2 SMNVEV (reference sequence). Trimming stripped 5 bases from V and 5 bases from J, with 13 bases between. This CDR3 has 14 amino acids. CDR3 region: CASSPQQADQPQHF. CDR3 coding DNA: TGTGCCAGCAGTCCCCAACAGGCGGATCAGCCCCAGCATTTT.

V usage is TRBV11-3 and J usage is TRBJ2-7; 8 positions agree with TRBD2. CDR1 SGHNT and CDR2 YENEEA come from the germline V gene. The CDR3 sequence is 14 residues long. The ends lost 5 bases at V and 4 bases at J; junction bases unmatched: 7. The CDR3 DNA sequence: TGTGCCAGCAGCGCGACGGGAGGGGCATACGAGCAGTACTTC. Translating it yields CASSATGGAYEQYF.

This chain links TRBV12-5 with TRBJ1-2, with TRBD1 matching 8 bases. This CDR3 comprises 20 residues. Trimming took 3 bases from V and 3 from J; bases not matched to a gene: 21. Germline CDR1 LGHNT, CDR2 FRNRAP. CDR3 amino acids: CASGLSPRDRRSTVDYGYTF. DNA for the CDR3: TGTGCTAGTGGTTTATCACCGCGGGACAGGCGTTCAACCGTAGACTATGGCTACACCTTC.

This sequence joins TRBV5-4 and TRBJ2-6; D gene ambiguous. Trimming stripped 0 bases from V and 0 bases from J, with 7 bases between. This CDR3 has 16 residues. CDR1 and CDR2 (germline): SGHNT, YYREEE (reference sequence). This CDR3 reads CASSLARNSGANVLTF. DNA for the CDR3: TGTGCCAGCAGCTTGGCTCGGAACTCTGGGGCCAACGTCCTGACTTTC.

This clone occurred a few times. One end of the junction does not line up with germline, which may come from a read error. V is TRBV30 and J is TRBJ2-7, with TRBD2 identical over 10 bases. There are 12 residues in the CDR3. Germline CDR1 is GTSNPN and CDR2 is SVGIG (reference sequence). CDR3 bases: TGTGCCGGGAGGACTAGCGGCTACGAGCAGTACTTC. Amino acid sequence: CAGRTSGYEQYF.

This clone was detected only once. CDR3 region: CASSLWQGLGSNGYTF. CDR3 nucleotides: TGTGCCAGCAGTTTATGGCAGGGTCTCGGTTCGAATGGCTACACCTTC. The chain is built from TRBV27 and TRBJ1-2; D is possibly TRBD1 (5 bases). Trimming shortened V by 1 base and J by 6 bases, and 18 bases separated the two germline ends. CDR1 and CDR2 from the germline V gene are MNHEY and SMNVEV (reference sequence). This CDR3 is 16 amino acids long.

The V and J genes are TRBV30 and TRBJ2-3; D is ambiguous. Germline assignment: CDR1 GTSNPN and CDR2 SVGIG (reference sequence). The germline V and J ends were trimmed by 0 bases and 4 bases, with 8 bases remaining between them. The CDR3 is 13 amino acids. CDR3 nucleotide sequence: TGTGCCTGGAGTGTCGATTTTCCAGATACGCAGTATTTT. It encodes CAWSVDFPDTQYF.

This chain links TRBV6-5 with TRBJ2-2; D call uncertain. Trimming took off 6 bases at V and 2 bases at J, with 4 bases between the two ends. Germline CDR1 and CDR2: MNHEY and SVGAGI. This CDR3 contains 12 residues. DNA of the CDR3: TGTGCCAGCAGCGCAAACACCGGGGAGCTGTTTTTT. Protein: CASSANTGELFF.

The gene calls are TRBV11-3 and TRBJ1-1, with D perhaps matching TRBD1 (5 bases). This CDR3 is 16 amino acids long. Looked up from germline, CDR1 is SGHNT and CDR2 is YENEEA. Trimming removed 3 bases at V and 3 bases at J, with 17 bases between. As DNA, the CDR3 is TGTGCCAGCAGCTTTCAGAGGGGATGGGTAGACACTGAAGCTTTCTTT. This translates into CASSFQRGWVDTEAFF.

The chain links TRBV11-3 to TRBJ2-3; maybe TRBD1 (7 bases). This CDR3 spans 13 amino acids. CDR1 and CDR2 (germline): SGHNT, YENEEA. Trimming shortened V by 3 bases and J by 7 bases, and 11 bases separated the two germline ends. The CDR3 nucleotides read TGTGCCAGCAGCTTGCGGGACAGTCATACGCAGTATTTT. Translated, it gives CASSLRDSHTQYF.

The DNA of the CDR3 is TGTGCCAGCAGTTTATATAATTCACCCCTCCACTTT. This gives the protein CASSLYNSPLHF. The J gene is TRBJ1-6, the V gene TRBV27, with D hard to call. CDR3 length: 12 residues. Trimming took off 1 base at V and 5 bases at J, with 0 bases between the two ends. The germline CDR1 and CDR2 sequences are MNHEY and SMNVEV (reference sequence).

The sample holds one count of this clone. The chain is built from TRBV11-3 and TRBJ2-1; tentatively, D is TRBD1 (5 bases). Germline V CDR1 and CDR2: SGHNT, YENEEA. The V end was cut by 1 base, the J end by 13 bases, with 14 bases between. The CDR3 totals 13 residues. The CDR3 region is CASSLGIKGVQFF. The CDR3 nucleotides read TGTGCCAGCAGCTTAGGAATTAAAGGGGTACAGTTCTTC.

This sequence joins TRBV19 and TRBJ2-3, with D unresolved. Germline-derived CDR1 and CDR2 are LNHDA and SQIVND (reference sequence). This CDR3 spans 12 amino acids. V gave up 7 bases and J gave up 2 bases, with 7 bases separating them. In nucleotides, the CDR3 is TGTGCCAGTACCGGTTACACAGATACGCAGTATTTT. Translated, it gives CASTGYTDTQYF.

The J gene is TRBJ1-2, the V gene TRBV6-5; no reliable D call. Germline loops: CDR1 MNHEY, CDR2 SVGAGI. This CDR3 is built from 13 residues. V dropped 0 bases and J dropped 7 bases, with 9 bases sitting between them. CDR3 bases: TGTGCCAGCAGTTACTCTTGGGGAGGTGGCTACACCTTC. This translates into CASSYSWGGGYTF.

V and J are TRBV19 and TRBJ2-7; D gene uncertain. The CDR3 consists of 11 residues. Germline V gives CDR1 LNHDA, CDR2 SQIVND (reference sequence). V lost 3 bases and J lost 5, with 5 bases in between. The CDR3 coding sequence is TGTGCCAGTAGTATCAGGAACGAGCAGTACTTC. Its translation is CASSIRNEQYF. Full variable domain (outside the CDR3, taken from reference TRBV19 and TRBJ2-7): DGGITQSPKYLFRKEGQNVTLSCEQNLNHDAMYWYRQDPGQGLRLIYYSQIVNDFQKGDIAEGYSVSREKKESFPLTVTSAQKNPTAFYLCASSIRNEQYFGPGTRLTVT.

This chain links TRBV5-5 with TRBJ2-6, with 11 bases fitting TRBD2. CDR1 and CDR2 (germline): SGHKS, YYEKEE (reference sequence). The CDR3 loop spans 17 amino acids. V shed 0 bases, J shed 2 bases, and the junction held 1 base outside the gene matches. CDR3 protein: CASSLVSGRAGANVLTF. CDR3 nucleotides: TGTGCCAGCAGCTTGGTTAGCGGGAGGGCTGGGGCCAACGTCCTGACTTTC.

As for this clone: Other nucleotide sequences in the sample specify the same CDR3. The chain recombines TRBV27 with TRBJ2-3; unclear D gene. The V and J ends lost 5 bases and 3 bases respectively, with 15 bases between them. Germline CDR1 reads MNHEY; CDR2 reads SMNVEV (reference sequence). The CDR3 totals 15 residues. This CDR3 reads CASSPPPHGTDTQYF. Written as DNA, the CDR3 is TGTGCCAGCAGTCCCCCACCCCACGGGACAGATACGCAGTATTTT.

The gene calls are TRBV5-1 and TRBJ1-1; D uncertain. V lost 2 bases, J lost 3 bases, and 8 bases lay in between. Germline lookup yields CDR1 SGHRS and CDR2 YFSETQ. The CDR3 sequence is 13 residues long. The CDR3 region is CASSFAEDTEAFF. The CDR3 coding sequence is TGCGCCAGCAGCTTTGCCGAAGACACTGAAGCTTTCTTT.

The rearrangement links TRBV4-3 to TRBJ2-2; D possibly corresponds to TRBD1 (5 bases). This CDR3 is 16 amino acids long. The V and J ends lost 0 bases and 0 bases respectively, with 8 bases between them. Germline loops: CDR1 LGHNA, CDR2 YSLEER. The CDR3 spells CASSQDAGPNTGELFF. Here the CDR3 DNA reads TGCGCCAGCAGCCAAGACGCAGGGCCGAACACCGGGGAGCTGTTTTTT.

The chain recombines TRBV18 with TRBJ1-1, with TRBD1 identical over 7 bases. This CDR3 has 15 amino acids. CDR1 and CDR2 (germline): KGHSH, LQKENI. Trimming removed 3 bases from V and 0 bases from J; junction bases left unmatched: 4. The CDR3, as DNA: TGTGCCAGCTCACCTACAGGGGTTATGAACACTGAAGCTTTCTTT. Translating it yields CASSPTGVMNTEAFF.

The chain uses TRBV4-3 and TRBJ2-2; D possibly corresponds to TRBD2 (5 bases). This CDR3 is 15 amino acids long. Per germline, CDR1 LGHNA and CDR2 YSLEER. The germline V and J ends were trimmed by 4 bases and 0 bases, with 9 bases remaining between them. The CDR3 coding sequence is TGCGCCAGCAGCCTGGCGGGCCCGAACACCGGGGAGCTGTTTTTT. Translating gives CASSLAGPNTGELFF.

The CDR3 is CSASTDKHTEAFF. The CDR3 region has the DNA TGCAGTGCTAGTACAGACAAACACACTGAAGCTTTCTTT. The chain employs TRBV20-1 and TRBJ1-1, with D unclear. The CDR3 extends over 13 amino acids. V shed 3 bases and J shed 3 bases, with 11 bases lying between them. Germline V gene sequence: CDR1 DFQATT, CDR2 SNEGSKA (reference sequence).

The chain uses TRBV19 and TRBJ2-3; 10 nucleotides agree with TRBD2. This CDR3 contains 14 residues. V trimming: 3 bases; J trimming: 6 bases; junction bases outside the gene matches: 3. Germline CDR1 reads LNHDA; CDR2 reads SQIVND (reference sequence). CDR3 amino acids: CASSMGLAPDTQYF. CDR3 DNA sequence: TGTGCCAGTAGTATGGGACTAGCGCCCGATACGCAGTATTTT.

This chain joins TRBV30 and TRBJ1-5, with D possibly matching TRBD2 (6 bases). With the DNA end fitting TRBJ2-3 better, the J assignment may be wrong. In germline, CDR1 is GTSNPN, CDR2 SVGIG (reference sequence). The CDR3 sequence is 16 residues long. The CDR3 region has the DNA TGTGCCTGGAGTGTACGCAGAGGAGGGTTCAATCAGCCCCAGTATTTT. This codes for CAWSVRRGGFNQPQYF.